This TCR beta chain was documented in a study of T cell changes during pregnancy in multiple sclerosis. Between the trimmed V and J ends, which lost 5 bases and 5 bases, there was a span of 16 bases. CDR1 is MGHRA and CDR2 is YSYEKL in the germline V gene. The CDR3 is 15 residues long. Libraries were prepared by immunoSEQ multiplex PCR; TCRdb keeps only in-frame clonotypes and omits some of them. The sample contains about 52,000 clones, 90% to 95% of which appear only once. The sample consisted of CD4+ T cells from peripheral blood mononuclear cells, taken before pregnancy. The receptor was derived from a female donor with multiple sclerosis, enrolled in a pregnancy study. The J gene is TRBJ1-5, the V gene TRBV4-1; a possible D gene is TRBD1 (5 bases). The CDR3 DNA sequence: TGCGCCAGCAGCTCGACCCTTACAGGTTATCAGCCCCAGCATTTT. Its protein is CASSSTLTGYQPQHF.